Sequencing of this TCR beta chain was carried out in a study of spatial heterogeneity in lung cancer. Turning to the study itself: Taken at a median of approximately 2 years after resection, follow-up PBMC samples underwent sequencing when available.

The CDR3 has 15 residues. Trimming cost V 2 bases and J 9 bases, with 14 bases left between them. CDR1 and CDR2 from the germline V gene are MGHRA and YSYEKL. As for time point: blood at routine non-recurrence follow-up after resection. The input material, whole RNA from tumor, nontumor lung or frozen PBMC, was sequenced unsorted. In this sample, this clonotype turned up many times. TCRdb independently ran MiXCR on the 5' RACE reads; one entry per CDR3 protein. The sample lists some 120,000 distinct CDR3 sequences, 12% seen once, with about 15% in the top ten. This receptor was identified in a male donor with early-stage non-small cell lung cancer. V usage is TRBV4-1 and J usage is TRBJ1-6; a possible D gene is TRBD1 (5 bases). The starting material was PBMCs, obtained at follow-up. CDR3 sequence reads: CASSQRGEVSSPLHF. CDR3 nucleotide sequence: TGCGCCAGCAGCCAAAGGGGTGAGGTAAGTTCACCCCTCCACTTT.